Listed here is a single TCR beta chain. Using immunoSEQ multiplex PCR, the repertoire was profiled, and TCRdb retains in-frame clones only, with some absent. The sample yields 35,000 or so clones, approximately 91% seen once. Germline CDR1 is MGHRA and CDR2 is YSYEKL. This CDR3 is 14 amino acids long. Trimming removed 4 bases from V and 5 bases from J; junction bases left unmatched: 3. This specimen belongs to a study of T cell changes during pregnancy in multiple sclerosis. The source material was CD8+ T cells from peripheral blood mononuclear cells, sampled in the third trimester of pregnancy. The source of this sequence is a female donor with multiple sclerosis, enrolled in a pregnancy study. The rearrangement links TRBV4-1 to TRBJ1-4, with TRBD1 matching over 8 bases. Here the CDR3 reads CASSLRDRNEKLFF. CDR3 bases: TGCGCCAGCAGCCTCCGGGACAGGAATGAAAAACTGTTTTTT.